Listed below are T cell receptor beta chains from one sample, sequenced in a study of Ad26.COV2.S vaccination and SARS-CoV-2 variants. Method: immunoSEQ multiplex PCR; TCRdb's copy keeps in-frame clones and lacks some. This sample carries just over 350,000 clones, 85% of them seen once, and the ten largest clones take about 3.3%. Material: peripheral blood, obtained in a trial of Ad26.COV2.S vaccine versus placebo. These receptors originate from a person aged 18 to 65 who received the Ad26.COV2.S COVID-19 vaccine or a placebo. Each CDR3 is given with its conserved first and last residue. The order of the fields is clone size, D gene, J gene, V gene, CDR3 DNA, CDR3 protein. D genes are given only for firm matches. The size field is filled for only some rows; it gives once, few, many or a size class.

. | . | TRBJ2-2 | TRBV12-3/TRBV12-4 | TGTGCCAGCAGTTTCGGGGTGACCGGGGAGCTGTTTTTT | CASSFGVTGELFF
few | TRBD1 | TRBJ2-7 | TRBV18 | TGTGCCAGCTCACCATTTCCAAAGGGGGCCAACGAGCAGTACTTC | CASSPFPKGANEQYF
. | TRBD1 | TRBJ2-5 | TRBV3-1/TRBV3-2 | TGTGCCAGCAGCCCCGGGACAGACCCAGGGGAGACCCAGTACTTC | CASSPGTDPGETQYF
. | . | TRBJ2-5 | TRBV19 | TGTGCCAGTAGTATCATTGGGAGTCCGGAGACCCAGTACTTC | CASSIIGSPETQYF
. | . | TRBJ2-7 | TRBV5-1 | TGCGCCAGCAGCTTGGCCCAAAGCGGCGACGAGCAGTACTTC | CASSLAQSGDEQYF
. | TRBD2 | TRBJ2-3 | TRBV3-1/TRBV3-2 | TGTGCCAGCAGCCTCGGACTAGCGGGCACAGATACGCAGTATTTT | CASSLGLAGTDTQYF
. | . | TRBJ2-7 | TRBV25-1 | TGTGCCAGCAGTGCCACGAATTCCTACGAGCAGTACTTC | CASSATNSYEQYF
. | . | TRBJ2-3 | TRBV6-2/TRBV6-3 | TGTGCCAGCAGTTATCTGGGGGAGTCAGATACGCAGTATTTT | CASSYLGESDTQYF
. | TRBD1 | TRBJ1-5 | TRBV27 | TGTGCCAGCAGTTCGGGACAGAACAATCAGCCCCAGCATTTT | CASSSGQNNQPQHF
. | . | TRBJ2-1 | TRBV6-5 | TGTGCCAGCAGTTACCCAGGAGGGAATGAGCAGTTCTTC | CASSYPGGNEQFF
. | TRBD1 | TRBJ1-6 | TRBV28 | TGTGCCAGCAGAACCGGGACAGGTTGGTCACCCCTCCACTTT | CASRTGTGWSPLHF
. | . | TRBJ2-6 | TRBV18 | TGTGCCAGCTCACCCTTGAACTCTGGGGCCAACGTCCTGACTTTC | CASSPLNSGANVLTF
. | . | TRBJ2-1 | TRBV18 | TGTGCCAGCTCACCCGGGGATGTCTACAATGAGCAGTTCTTC | CASSPGDVYNEQFF
. | . | TRBJ2-1 | TRBV27 | TGTGCCAGCAGGGGGTTCAGTAGCGCGTACAATGAGCAGTTCTTC | CASRGFSSAYNEQFF
. | . | TRBJ1-1 | TRBV3-1/TRBV3-2 | TGTGCCAGCAGCCAAACAGGGACGGGGGACACTGAAGCTTTCTTT | CASSQTGTGDTEAFF
. | . | TRBJ1-4 | TRBV6-5 | TGTGCCAGCAGACAGCGCCCGGAGGAAAAACTGTTTTTT | CASRQRPEEKLFF